Here is one TCR beta chain with its context. Its specificity is unknown. Described treatment: AdE1-LMPpoly-expanded autologous EBV-specific T-cell therapy followed by anti-PD-1 nivolumab. This sample was taken from a study of EBV T-cell therapy then PD-1 blockade in nasopharyngeal carcinoma. V gave up 6 bases and J gave up 3 bases, with 11 bases separating them. The CDR3 runs 13 residues. Germline CDR1 reads MNHEY; CDR2 reads SMNVEV (reference sequence). Produced via immunoSEQ multiplex PCR; TCRdb's table is partial and in-frame only. The sample consists of around 22,000 clones, approximately 80% of them appearing once.

This chain connects TRBV27 to TRBJ2-5; D not certain. The TCR originated in a man in his forties with nasopharyngeal carcinoma. The sample in question was CD8+ T cells from blood, obtained at day -245 from a patient whose treatment included autologous EBV-specific T cells and nivolumab. The CDR3 region is CASSHAPKETQYF. DNA for the CDR3: TGTGCCAGCAGCCACGCGCCTAAAGAGACCCAGTACTTC.